The 27 T cell receptor beta chains below were found in one sample sequenced in a study of cytomegalovirus exposure and HLA in healthy donors. The study ran its PCR with 60 Vbeta and 13 Jbeta primers. Libraries were prepared by immunoSEQ multiplex PCR; TCRdb keeps only in-frame clonotypes and omits some of them. The table includes under 200,000 clones, 60% to 80% detected once. What was sequenced was PBMCs. Receptors were obtained from a man in his fifties or sixties in good health and CMV-seropositive.

The CDR3 loop reads CASSPPGNYRGTEAFF. The CDR3 nucleotides are TGTGCCAGCTCACCCCCCGGTAACTACAGGGGCACTGAAGCTTTCTTT. The chain links TRBV18 to TRBJ1-1; 7 bases agree with TRBD1. This CDR3 is 16 amino acids long. With V trimmed by 3 bases and J by 4 bases, 11 bases remained unmatched. CDR1 KGHSH and CDR2 LQKENI come from the germline V gene.

In the case of this clone: Other DNA sequences within the sample encode an identical CDR3. The V gene is TRBV7-2, the J gene TRBJ1-5; no clear D gene. Trimming shortened V by 2 bases and J by 4 bases, and 6 bases separated the two germline ends. The V gene's germline CDR1 is SGHTA and CDR2 FQGNSA. The CDR3 is made up of 13 amino acids. CDR3 region: CASSLSLNQPQHF. CDR3 coding DNA: TGTGCCAGCAGCTTATCACTGAATCAGCCCCAGCATTTT.

This chain links TRBV4-1 with TRBJ1-4, with a weak D call TRBD1 (5 bases). The length of the CDR3 is 16 residues. V lost 0 bases to trimming and J lost 6 bases, with 14 bases between them. The germline V gene has CDR1 MGHRA and CDR2 YSYEKL. CDR3 amino acids: CASSQDQSGGDEKLFF. The DNA for the CDR3 is TGCGCCAGCAGCCAAGATCAGTCGGGGGGGGATGAAAAACTGTTTTTT.

The CDR3 loop reads CASRMDRGLQPQHF. CDR3 bases: TGCGCCAGCAGAATGGACAGGGGGCTTCAGCCCCAGCATTTT. The chain couples TRBV10-2 to TRBJ1-5; TRBD1 matches 11 bases. The J segment lost 6 bases and the V segment lost 6 bases, leaving 4 bases of the junction unmatched. Per the germline V gene, CDR1 is WSHSY and CDR2 is SAAADI. This CDR3 spans 14 amino acids.

V and J are TRBV9 and TRBJ2-5; maybe TRBD2 (5 bases). Trimming removed 3 bases at V and 4 bases at J, with 16 bases between. The germline V gene encodes CDR1 SGDLS and CDR2 YYNGEE. This CDR3 has 15 residues. The CDR3 region is CASSAGVLGPETQYF. In nucleotides, the CDR3 is TGTGCCAGCAGCGCCGGGGTTCTTGGCCCAGAGACCCAGTACTTC.

V is TRBV7-9 and J is TRBJ2-2; 10 bases agree with TRBD1. V lost 4 bases to trimming and J lost 1 base; unmatched junction nucleotides: 3. The CDR3 has 16 residues. CDR1 and CDR2 from the germline V gene are SEHNR and FQNEAQ (reference sequence). CDR3 DNA: TGTGCCAGCAGCTCCGGACAGGGGGTGAACACCGGGGAGCTGTTTTTT. Translated, it gives CASSSGQGVNTGELFF.

The chain has TRBV4-1 and TRBJ1-5; possible D gene TRBD1, 6 bases. Germline-derived CDR1 and CDR2 are MGHRA and YSYEKL. This CDR3 comprises 14 residues. Trimming took off 1 base at V and 9 bases at J, with 13 bases between the two ends. The DNA of the CDR3 is TGCGCCAGCAGCCAAGCTCCAGGGGAGAGGCCCCAGCATTTT. It specifies CASSQAPGERPQHF.

The chain couples TRBV5-1 to TRBJ2-5; 10 positions match TRBD2. V gave up 4 bases and J gave up 1 base; unmatched junction bases: 1. In germline, CDR1 is SGHRS, CDR2 YFSETQ. CDR3 length: 14 amino acids. The CDR3 DNA sequence: TGCGCCAGCAGCGCTAGCGGGGGCCAAGAGACCCAGTACTTC. Translating it yields CASSASGGQETQYF.

The rearrangement uses TRBV5-1 and TRBJ2-1; D is undetermined. V lost 2 bases to trimming and J lost 0 bases, with 12 bases between them. The CDR3 covers 16 residues. The germline gives CDR1 SGHRS, CDR2 YFSETQ. Here the CDR3 DNA reads TGCGCCAGCAGCTTAGAGGCCCCGAGCTCCTACAATGAGCAGTTCTTC. Protein sequence: CASSLEAPSSYNEQFF.

This chain joins TRBV7-9 and TRBJ1-4; the D gene is possibly TRBD1 (6 bases). The germline gives CDR1 SEHNR, CDR2 FQNEAQ (reference sequence). CDR3 length equals 15 residues. V was trimmed by 1 base and J by 5 bases, leaving 11 bases between them. For the CDR3, the DNA is TGTGCCAGCAGCTTAGAGGGGGTGGCGAATGAAAAACTGTTTTTT. Its translation: CASSLEGVANEKLFF.

A single count supports this clone. The rearrangement joins TRBV5-1 to TRBJ2-3; no firm D call. The CDR3 loop spans 14 amino acids. Per germline, CDR1 SGHRS and CDR2 YFSETQ. Trimming pared 3 bases from V and 0 bases from J, leaving 8 bases between. The CDR3 region has the DNA TGCGCCAGCAGCTACGAGAGGAGCACAGATACGCAGTATTTT. It encodes CASSYERSTDTQYF.

The V and J genes are TRBV27 and TRBJ1-4; D is unresolved. The V end was cut by 6 bases, the J end by 2 bases, with 10 bases between. Germline CDR1 is MNHEY and CDR2 is SMNVEV (reference sequence). CDR3 length: 14 residues. The CDR3 DNA sequence: TGTGCCAGCAGGAGGATAGGTACTAATGAAAAACTGTTTTTT. This translates into CASRRIGTNEKLFF.

The chain links TRBV4-1 to TRBJ2-1, with 10 positions matching TRBD2. This CDR3 contains 14 residues. The V gene end was trimmed by 3 bases and the J gene end by 7 bases; junction bases not matched to a gene: 3. Per germline, CDR1 MGHRA and CDR2 YSYEKL. The CDR3 reads CASSHSGGKNEQFF. The CDR3 DNA is TGCGCCAGCAGCCATAGCGGGGGGAAGAATGAGCAGTTCTTC.

Here the CDR3 DNA reads TGCGCCAGCAGCACGGACGCGGGGGGGTACTACAATGAGCAGTTCTTC. It is translated as CASSTDAGGYYNEQFF. V usage is TRBV5-1 and J usage is TRBJ2-1, with TRBD2 identical over 9 bases. Germline V CDR1 and CDR2: SGHRS, YFSETQ. The CDR3 consists of 16 residues. V lost 4 bases to trimming and J lost 3 bases; unmatched junction nucleotides: 8. The full variable domain, with the rest looked up from reference TRBV5-1 and TRBJ2-1, is KAGVTQTPRYLIKTRGQQVTLSCSPISGHRSVSWYQQTPGQGLQFLFEYFSETQRNKGNFPGRFSGRQFSNSRSEMNVSTLELGDSALYLCASSTDAGGYYNEQFFGPGTRLTVL.

The rearrangement joins TRBV6-4 to TRBJ1-2; D remains ambiguous. V shed 6 bases and J shed 8 bases, with 13 bases lying between them. The CDR3 has 12 residues. CDR1 and CDR2 (germline): MRHNA, SNTAGT. Here the CDR3 reads CASSADGSGYTF. The CDR3 DNA follows: TGTGCCAGCAGCGCCGACGGGAGCGGCTACACCTTC.

This clone was seen a single time. The rearrangement links TRBV5-1 to TRBJ2-3; 11 nucleotides line up with TRBD2. The CDR3 loop spans 17 amino acids. CDR1 and CDR2 (germline): SGHRS, YFSETQ. The trim removed 0 bases at V and 13 bases at J, leaving 16 bases unmatched. CDR3 in amino acids: CASSLEVGLAGGAYKYF. The CDR3 DNA follows: TGCGCCAGCAGCTTGGAGGTGGGCCTAGCGGGGGGCGCCTATAAGTATTTT.

The genes are TRBV6-6 and TRBJ2-1; 11 nucleotides align to TRBD2. The length of the CDR3 is 15 residues. CDR1 and CDR2 (germline): MNHNY, SVGAGI (reference sequence). J was trimmed by 4 bases and V by 5 bases; bases with no gene match: 4. The CDR3 is CASSPLAGGYNEQFF. In nucleotides, the CDR3 is TGTGCCAGCAGTCCGCTAGCGGGGGGTTACAATGAGCAGTTCTTC.

The chain employs TRBV14 and TRBJ2-6, with D uncertain. Trimming took 1 base from V and 4 from J, leaving 2 bases between them. The CDR3 contains 13 residues. Per germline, CDR1 SGHDN and CDR2 FVKESK. This CDR3 reads CASSQVGANVLTF. For the CDR3, the DNA is TGTGCCAGCAGCCAAGTAGGGGCCAACGTCCTGACTTTC.

The CDR3 region is CASSLDQVSYEQYF. The CDR3 nucleotides read TGTGCCAGCAGCTTAGACCAGGTCTCCTACGAGCAGTACTTC. The chain has TRBV7-6 and TRBJ2-7, with D hard to call. The CDR3 is made up of 14 amino acids. The V gene's germline CDR1 is SGHVS and CDR2 FNYEAQ. V was trimmed by 1 base and J by 0 bases, leaving 7 bases between them.

The rearrangement uses TRBV6-6 and TRBJ2-7; tentative D call: TRBD1 (6 bases). The V gene's germline CDR1 is MNHNY and CDR2 SVGAGI (reference sequence). This CDR3 contains 12 residues. Trimming stripped 6 bases from V and 5 bases from J, with 11 bases between. CDR3: CASSPTGNEQYF. DNA of the CDR3: TGTGCCAGCAGCCCTACAGGGAACGAGCAGTACTTC.

In this sample, this clone turned up once. The rearrangement links TRBV6-5 to TRBJ2-5, with D tentatively TRBD1 (5 bases). Trimming cost V 6 bases and J 2 bases, with 7 bases left between them. The V gene's germline CDR1 is MNHEY and CDR2 SVGAGI. The CDR3 has 12 residues. The CDR3 region is CASSDRQETQYF. As DNA, the CDR3 is TGTGCCAGCAGCGACAGACAAGAGACCCAGTACTTC.

The chain has TRBV9 and TRBJ2-1; 7 positions agree with TRBD2. This CDR3 spans 16 amino acids. Trimming removed 0 bases from V and 7 bases from J; junction bases left unmatched: 10. Germline V gives CDR1 SGDLS, CDR2 YYNGEE. CDR3 nucleotides: TGTGCCAGCAGCGTAGCGGCCGGCGGGGGTTCGAATGAGCAGTTCTTC. Protein sequence: CASSVAAGGGSNEQFF.

CDR3 sequence reads: CASSYSINGGNTIYF. DNA for the CDR3: TGTGCCAGCAGTTACTCGATTAACGGGGGAAACACCATATATTTT. This chain links TRBV6-5 with TRBJ1-3; D remains ambiguous. Trimming cost V 0 bases and J 4 bases, with 10 bases left between them. This CDR3 has 15 amino acids. In germline, CDR1 is MNHEY, CDR2 SVGAGI.

The V gene is TRBV6-5, the J gene TRBJ1-4; 9 nucleotides match TRBD1. V was clipped by 4 bases and J by 7 bases; unmatched bases: 4. CDR1 is MNHEY, CDR2 SVGAGI, per germline. This CDR3 has 14 amino acids. The chain's CDR3 is CASSSGQGTEKLFF. The CDR3 DNA reads TGTGCCAGCAGTTCGGGACAGGGAACTGAAAAACTGTTTTTT.

The chain recombines TRBV9 with TRBJ2-5; TRBD2 matches 12 bases. J lost 5 bases, V lost 3 bases, and 5 bases had no gene match. The CDR3 extends over 15 amino acids. The germline V gene encodes CDR1 SGDLS and CDR2 YYNGEE. The CDR3 loop reads CASSARTSGVETQYF. CDR3 bases: TGTGCCAGCAGCGCCCGGACTAGCGGGGTCGAGACCCAGTACTTC.

This sequence joins TRBV18 and TRBJ1-2; 8 bases line up with TRBD1. The CDR3 length is 17 residues. Germline V gene lookup returns CDR1 KGHSH and CDR2 LQKENI. V was pared by 2 bases and J by 4 bases, with 12 bases of the junction left unmatched. CDR3 sequence: CASSPSGQGAWGYGYTF. Written as DNA, the CDR3 is TGTGCCAGCTCACCATCCGGACAGGGCGCTTGGGGCTATGGCTACACCTTC.

This clone was found a few times. The chain is built from TRBV6-4 and TRBJ2-7; TRBD1 might be the D (5 bases). This CDR3 spans 16 amino acids. Germline V CDR1 and CDR2: MRHNA, SNTAGT. V gave up 6 bases and J gave up 3 bases, with 21 bases separating them. The CDR3 loop reads CASRQGIALKYYEQYF. The CDR3, as DNA: TGTGCCAGCAGGCAGGGTATTGCGCTGAAATACTACGAGCAGTACTTC.